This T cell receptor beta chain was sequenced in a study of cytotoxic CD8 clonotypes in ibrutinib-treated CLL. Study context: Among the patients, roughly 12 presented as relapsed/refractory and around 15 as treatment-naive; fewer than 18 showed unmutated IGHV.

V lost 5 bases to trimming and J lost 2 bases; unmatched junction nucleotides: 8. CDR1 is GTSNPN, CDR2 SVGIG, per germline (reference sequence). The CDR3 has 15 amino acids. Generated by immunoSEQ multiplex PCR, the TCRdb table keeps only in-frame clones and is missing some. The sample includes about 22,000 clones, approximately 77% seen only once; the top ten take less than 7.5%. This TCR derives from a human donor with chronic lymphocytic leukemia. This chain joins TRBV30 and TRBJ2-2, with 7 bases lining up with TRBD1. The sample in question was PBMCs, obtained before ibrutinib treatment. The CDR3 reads CAWGVGTVNTGELFF. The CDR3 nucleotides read TGTGCCTGGGGGGTGGGGACAGTTAACACCGGGGAGCTGTTTTTT.